These T cell receptor beta chains were read from a single sample in a study of vaccination and CD4 T cells after COVID-19. No antigen has been identified for these receptors. TCRdb recomputed calls from the PCR reads with MiXCR, one row per CDR3 protein. In the table there are roughly 14,000 distinct CDR3 sequences, over 45% of which are singletons. Sample: CD4+ T cells from blood, cultured in vitro. The receptors originated from a human donor who had recovered from COVID-19. The CDR3 runs from the conserved cysteine through the conserved F or W. The D gene is left open where the match is weak. Only some rows state a clone size, as once, few, many or a class for expanded clones.

TRBV6-1	-	TRBJ2-7	-	CASKDSTYEQYF	TGTGCCAGCAAGGACAGTACCTACGAGCAGTACTTC
TRBV25-1	-	TRBJ1-5	-	CASSATGINQPQHF	TGTGCCAGCAGTGCAACAGGAATCAATCAGCCCCAGCATTTT
TRBV5-1	-	TRBJ1-1	-	CASSLGQGIEAFF	TGCGCCAGCAGCTTGGGCCAGGGTATTGAAGCTTTCTTT
TRBV2	-	TRBJ2-4	-	CASIPGRGLRENIQYF	TGTGCCAGCATTCCCGGGAGAGGACTGCGCGAAAACATTCAGTACTTC
TRBV28	-	TRBJ1-2	-	CASSSPGPPAYGYTF	TGTGCCAGCAGTTCCCCGGGCCCACCCGCCTATGGCTACACCTTC
TRBV27	-	TRBJ2-7	-	CATRGIYEQYF	TGTGCCACCAGGGGTATCTACGAGCAGTACTTC
TRBV11-2	once	TRBJ2-3	-	CASLEPQGVADTQYF	TGTGCCAGCCTCGAACCCCAGGGAGTAGCAGATACGCAGTATTTT
TRBV2	-	TRBJ2-6	-	CASSVAGPSGANVLTF	TGTGCCAGCAGTGTGGCTGGCCCCTCTGGGGCCAACGTCCTGACTTTC
TRBV5-8	-	TRBJ2-2	TRBD2	CASREGLPTGELFF	TGTGCCAGCAGGGAGGGACTACCGACCGGGGAGCTGTTTTTT
TRBV7-8	-	TRBJ2-1	TRBD2	CASSLVAGGGHEQFF	TGTGCCAGCAGCTTAGTGGCGGGGGGGGGCCATGAGCAGTTCTTC
TRBV6-2/TRBV6-3	-	TRBJ1-2	-	CASSYEVRGGYGYTF	TGTGCCAGCAGTTACGAGGTCCGGGGTGGCTATGGCTACACCTTC
TRBV12-5	-	TRBJ2-2	TRBD2	CASGLVSGGIGTGELFF	TGTGCTAGTGGTTTGGTATCGGGGGGGATAGGGACCGGGGAGCTGTTTTTT
TRBV20-1	-	TRBJ1-2	TRBD1	CSARDLKGQGASYGYTF	TGCAGTGCTAGAGATTTGAAGGGACAGGGGGCTAGCTATGGCTACACCTTC
TRBV7-2	-	TRBJ1-5	-	CASSLDRNQPQHF	TGTGCCAGCAGCCTGGACCGAAATCAGCCCCAGCATTTT
TRBV7-2	-	TRBJ1-5	-	CASSQDWRNQPQHF	TGTGCCAGCAGCCAAGATTGGCGAAATCAGCCCCAGCATTTT
TRBV7-9	once	TRBJ2-1	TRBD1	CASSAGQGGINEQFF	TGTGCCAGCAGCGCGGGACAGGGCGGGATCAATGAGCAGTTCTTC
TRBV7-2	few	TRBJ1-5	-	CASSPSGGENEPQHF	TGTGCCAGCAGCCCATCGGGGGGGGAGAATGAGCCCCAGCATTTT
TRBV19	-	TRBJ2-1	-	CASSIGLNEQFF	TGTGCCAGTAGTATAGGCCTCAATGAGCAGTTCTTC
TRBV24-1	few	TRBJ1-2	-	CATSGGGRRNGYTF	TGTGCCACCAGTGGAGGGGGGCGCCGTAATGGCTACACCTTC
TRBV6-1	-	TRBJ1-2	-	CATVPLGGSGGYTF	TGTGCCACCGTTCCCCTCGGGGGGTCAGGTGGCTACACCTTC
TRBV7-2	-	TRBJ2-1	TRBD2	CASSFGGALGNEQFF	TGTGCCAGCAGCTTCGGGGGGGCCCTGGGCAATGAGCAGTTCTTC
TRBV6-1	few	TRBJ1-2	-	CASSERAGDSWGGYTF	TGTGCCAGCAGTGAAAGGGCGGGGGACTCCTGGGGTGGCTACACCTTC
TRBV5-4	-	TRBJ1-2	-	CASSLDQNYGYTF	TGTGCCAGCAGCTTGGATCAAAACTATGGCTACACCTTC
TRBV28	-	TRBJ2-2	-	CASMAPTGELFF	TGTGCCAGCATGGCGCCTACCGGGGAGCTGTTTTTT
TRBV12-3/TRBV12-4	-	TRBJ2-2	-	CASSLVLAAGELFF	TGTGCCAGCAGTTTAGTACTAGCAGCGGGGGAGCTGTTTTTT
TRBV11-3	-	TRBJ1-2	TRBD1	CASSPGQGLFGYTF	TGTGCCAGCAGCCCAGGACAGGGTTTGTTCGGCTACACCTTC
TRBV19	few	TRBJ1-4	TRBD1	CASSKGQEREKLFF	TGTGCCAGTAGTAAGGGACAGGAACGGGAAAAACTGTTTTTT